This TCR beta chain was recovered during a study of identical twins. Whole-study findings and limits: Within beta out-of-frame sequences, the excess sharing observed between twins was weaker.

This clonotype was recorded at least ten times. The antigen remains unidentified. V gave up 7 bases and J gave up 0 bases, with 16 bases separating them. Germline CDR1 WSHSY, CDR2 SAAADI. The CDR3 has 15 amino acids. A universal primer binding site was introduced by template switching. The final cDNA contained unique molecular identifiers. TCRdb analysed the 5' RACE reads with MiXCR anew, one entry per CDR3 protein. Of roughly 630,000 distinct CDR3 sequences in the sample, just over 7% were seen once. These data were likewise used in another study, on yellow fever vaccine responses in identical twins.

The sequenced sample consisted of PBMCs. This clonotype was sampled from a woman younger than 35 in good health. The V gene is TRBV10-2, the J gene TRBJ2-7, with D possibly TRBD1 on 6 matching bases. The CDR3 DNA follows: TGCGCCAGCACAAACCGGGACACGAGCTCCTACGAGCAGTACTTC. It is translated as CASTNRDTSSYEQYF.